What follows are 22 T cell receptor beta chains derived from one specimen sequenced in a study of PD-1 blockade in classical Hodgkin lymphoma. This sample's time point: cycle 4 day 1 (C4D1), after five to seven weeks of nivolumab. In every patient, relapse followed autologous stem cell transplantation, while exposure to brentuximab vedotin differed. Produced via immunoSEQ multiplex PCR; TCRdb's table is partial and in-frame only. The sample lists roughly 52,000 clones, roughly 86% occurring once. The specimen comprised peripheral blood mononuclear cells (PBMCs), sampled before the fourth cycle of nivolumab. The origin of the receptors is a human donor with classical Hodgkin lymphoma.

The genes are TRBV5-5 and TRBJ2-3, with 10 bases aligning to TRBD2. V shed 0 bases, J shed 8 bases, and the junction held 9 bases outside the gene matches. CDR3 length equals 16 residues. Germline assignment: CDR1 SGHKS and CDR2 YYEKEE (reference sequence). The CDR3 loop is CASSLVSSGRGGTQYF. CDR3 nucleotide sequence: TGTGCCAGCAGCTTGGTCTCTAGCGGGAGAGGGGGTACGCAGTATTTT.

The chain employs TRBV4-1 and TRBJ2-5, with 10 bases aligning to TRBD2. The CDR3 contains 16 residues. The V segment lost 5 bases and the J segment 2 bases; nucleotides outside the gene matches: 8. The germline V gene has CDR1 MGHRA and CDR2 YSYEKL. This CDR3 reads CASSLKAGGYQETQYF. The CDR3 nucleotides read TGCGCCAGCAGCTTAAAAGCGGGAGGGTATCAAGAGACCCAGTACTTC.

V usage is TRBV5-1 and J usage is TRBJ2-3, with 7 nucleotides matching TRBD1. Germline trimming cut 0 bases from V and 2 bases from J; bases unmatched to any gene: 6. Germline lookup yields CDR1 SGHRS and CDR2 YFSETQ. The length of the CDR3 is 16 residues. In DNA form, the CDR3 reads TGCGCCAGCAGCTTGGCCGGGACAGCTTTCACAGATACGCAGTATTTT. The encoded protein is CASSLAGTAFTDTQYF. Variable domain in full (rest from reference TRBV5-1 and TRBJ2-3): KAGVTQTPRYLIKTRGQQVTLSCSPISGHRSVSWYQQTPGQGLQFLFEYFSETQRNKGNFPGRFSGRQFSNSRSEMNVSTLELGDSALYLCASSLAGTAFTDTQYFGPGTRLTVL.

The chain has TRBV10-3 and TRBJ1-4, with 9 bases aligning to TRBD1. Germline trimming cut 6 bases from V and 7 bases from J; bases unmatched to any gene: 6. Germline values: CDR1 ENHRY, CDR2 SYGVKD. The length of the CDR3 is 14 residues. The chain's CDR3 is CAIRGTGFSEKLFF. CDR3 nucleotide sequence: TGTGCCATCAGAGGGACAGGGTTCAGTGAAAAACTGTTTTTT.

CDR3 protein: CASSPRGSGNEKLFF. The CDR3 DNA sequence: TGTGCCAGCTCACCACGGGGGAGTGGCAATGAAAAACTGTTTTTT. The rearrangement links TRBV18 to TRBJ1-4; tentative D call: TRBD1 (5 bases). V dropped 1 base and J dropped 5 bases, with 11 bases sitting between them. This CDR3 contains 15 residues. The germline V gene has CDR1 KGHSH and CDR2 LQKENI.

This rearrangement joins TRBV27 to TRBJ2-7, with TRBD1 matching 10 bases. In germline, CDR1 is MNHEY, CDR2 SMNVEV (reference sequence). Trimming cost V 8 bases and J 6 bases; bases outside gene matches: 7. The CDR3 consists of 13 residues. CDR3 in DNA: TGTGCCAGCGGCGACAGGGGGCGGGGCGAGCAGTACTTC. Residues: CASGDRGRGEQYF.

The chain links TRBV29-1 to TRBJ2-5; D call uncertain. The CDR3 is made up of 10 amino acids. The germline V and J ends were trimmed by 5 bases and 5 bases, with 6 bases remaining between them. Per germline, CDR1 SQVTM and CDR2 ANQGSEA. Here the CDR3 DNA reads TGCAGCGTTCTAGTGGAGACCCAGTACTTC. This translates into CSVLVETQYF.

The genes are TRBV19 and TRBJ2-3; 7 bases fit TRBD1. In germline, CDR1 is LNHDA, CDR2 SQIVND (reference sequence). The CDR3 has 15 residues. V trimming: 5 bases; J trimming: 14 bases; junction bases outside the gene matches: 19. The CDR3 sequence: CASSPGTVLFPPPYF. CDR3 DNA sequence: TGTGCCAGTAGTCCCGGGACAGTCTTATTCCCGCCGCCGTATTTT.

CDR3 in amino acids: CASSQTSGGTDTQYF. The DNA of the CDR3 is TGTGCCAGTAGTCAGACTAGCGGGGGCACAGATACGCAGTATTTT. The chain employs TRBV19 and TRBJ2-3; 11 nucleotides agree with TRBD2. V gave up 5 bases and J gave up 1 base; unmatched junction bases: 2. The CDR3 is 15 amino acids. Germline lookup yields CDR1 LNHDA and CDR2 SQIVND (reference sequence).

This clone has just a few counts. The DNA of the CDR3 is TGTGCCAGCAGCTTAGCCCTTCACGGGGAGCTGTTTTTT. Translating gives CASSLALHGELFF. The chain joins TRBV11-3 to TRBJ2-2; no clear D gene. The CDR3 is 13 amino acids. Per germline, CDR1 SGHNT and CDR2 YENEEA. V was cut by 1 base and J by 7 bases, with 7 bases left in between.

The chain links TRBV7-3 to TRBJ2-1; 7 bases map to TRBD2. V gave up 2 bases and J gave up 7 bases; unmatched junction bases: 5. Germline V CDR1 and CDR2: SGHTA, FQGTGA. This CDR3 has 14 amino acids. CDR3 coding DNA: TGTGCCAGCAGCTTAGGCGGGAGAAAGAATGAGCAGTTCTTC. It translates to CASSLGGRKNEQFF.

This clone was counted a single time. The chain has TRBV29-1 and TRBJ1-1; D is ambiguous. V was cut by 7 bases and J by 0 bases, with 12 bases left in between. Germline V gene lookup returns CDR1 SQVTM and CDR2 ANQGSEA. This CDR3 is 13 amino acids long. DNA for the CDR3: TGCAGCGCCCAATCGGGGTTGAACACTGAAGCTTTCTTT. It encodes CSAQSGLNTEAFF.

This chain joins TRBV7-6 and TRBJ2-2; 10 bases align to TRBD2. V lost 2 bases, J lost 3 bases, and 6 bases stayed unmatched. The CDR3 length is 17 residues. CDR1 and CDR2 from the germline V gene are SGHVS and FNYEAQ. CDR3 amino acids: CASSLPAGGRDTGELFF. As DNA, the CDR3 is TGTGCCAGCAGCTTACCAGCGGGAGGGCGTGACACCGGGGAGCTGTTTTTT.

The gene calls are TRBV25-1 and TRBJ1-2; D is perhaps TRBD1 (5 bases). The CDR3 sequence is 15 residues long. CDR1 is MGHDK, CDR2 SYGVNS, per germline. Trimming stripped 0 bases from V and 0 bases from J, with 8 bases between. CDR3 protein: CASSEYGGANYGYTF. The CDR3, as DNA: TGTGCCAGCAGTGAATATGGGGGAGCTAACTATGGCTACACCTTC.

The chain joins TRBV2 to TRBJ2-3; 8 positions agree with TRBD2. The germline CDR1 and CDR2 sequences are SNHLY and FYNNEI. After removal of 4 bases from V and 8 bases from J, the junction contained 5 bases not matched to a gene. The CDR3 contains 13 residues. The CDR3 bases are TGTGCCAGCAGTGTTAATCGGGAGGGTACGCAGTATTTT. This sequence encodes CASSVNREGTQYF.

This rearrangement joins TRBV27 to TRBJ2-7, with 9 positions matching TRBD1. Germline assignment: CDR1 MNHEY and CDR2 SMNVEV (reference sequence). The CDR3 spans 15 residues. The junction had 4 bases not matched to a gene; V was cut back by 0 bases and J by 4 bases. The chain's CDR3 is CASSLSGTGRYEQYF. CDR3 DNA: TGTGCCAGCAGTTTATCGGGGACAGGGCGATACGAGCAGTACTTC.

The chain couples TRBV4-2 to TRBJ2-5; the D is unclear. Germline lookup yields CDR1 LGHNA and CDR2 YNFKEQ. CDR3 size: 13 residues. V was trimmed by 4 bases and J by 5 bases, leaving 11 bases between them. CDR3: CASSLGRFETQYF. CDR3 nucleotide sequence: TGTGCCAGCAGCCTGGGCAGGTTCGAGACCCAGTACTTC.

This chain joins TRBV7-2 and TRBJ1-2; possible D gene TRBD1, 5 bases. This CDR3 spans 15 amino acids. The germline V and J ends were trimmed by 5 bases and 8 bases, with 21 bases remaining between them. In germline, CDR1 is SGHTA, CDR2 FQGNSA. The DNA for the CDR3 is TGTGCCAGCAGCGGAGTAATAAGGGCAGGGCGCGGCTACACCTTC. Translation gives CASSGVIRAGRGYTF. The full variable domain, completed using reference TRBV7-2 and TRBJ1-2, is GAGVSQSPSNKVTEKGKDVELRCDPISGHTALYWYRQSLGQGLEFLIYFQGNSAPDKSGLPSDRFSAERTGGSVSTLTIQRTQQEDSAVYLCASSGVIRAGRGYTFGSGTRLTVV.

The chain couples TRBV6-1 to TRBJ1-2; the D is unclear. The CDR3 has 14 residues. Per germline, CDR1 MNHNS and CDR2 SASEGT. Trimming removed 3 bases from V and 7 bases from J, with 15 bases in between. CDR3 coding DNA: TGTGCCAGCAGTGACGGGAGTGGAATGGGTGGCTACACCTTC. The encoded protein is CASSDGSGMGGYTF.

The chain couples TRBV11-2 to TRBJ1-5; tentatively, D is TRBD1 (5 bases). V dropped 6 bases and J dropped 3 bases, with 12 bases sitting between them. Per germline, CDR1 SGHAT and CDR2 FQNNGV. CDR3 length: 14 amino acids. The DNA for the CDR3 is TGTGCCAGCAGTTATGGGGGGAACAATCAGCCCCAGCATTTT. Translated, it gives CASSYGGNNQPQHF.

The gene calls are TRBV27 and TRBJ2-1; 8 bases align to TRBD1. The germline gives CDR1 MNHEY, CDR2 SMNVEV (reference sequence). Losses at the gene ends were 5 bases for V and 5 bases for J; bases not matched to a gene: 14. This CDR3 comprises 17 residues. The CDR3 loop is CASSLTAGQGLDNEQFF. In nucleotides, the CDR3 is TGTGCCAGCAGTCTTACAGCCGGACAGGGACTCGACAATGAGCAGTTCTTC.

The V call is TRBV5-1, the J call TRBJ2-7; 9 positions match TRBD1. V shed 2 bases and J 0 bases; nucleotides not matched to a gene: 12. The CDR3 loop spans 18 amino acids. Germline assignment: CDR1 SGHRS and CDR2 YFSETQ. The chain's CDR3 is CASSLAGTGIASSYEQYF. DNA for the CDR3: TGCGCCAGCAGCTTAGCCGGGACAGGGATCGCGAGCTCCTACGAGCAGTACTTC. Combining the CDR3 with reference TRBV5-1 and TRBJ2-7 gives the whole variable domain KAGVTQTPRYLIKTRGQQVTLSCSPISGHRSVSWYQQTPGQGLQFLFEYFSETQRNKGNFPGRFSGRQFSNSRSEMNVSTLELGDSALYLCASSLAGTGIASSYEQYFGPGTRLTVT.